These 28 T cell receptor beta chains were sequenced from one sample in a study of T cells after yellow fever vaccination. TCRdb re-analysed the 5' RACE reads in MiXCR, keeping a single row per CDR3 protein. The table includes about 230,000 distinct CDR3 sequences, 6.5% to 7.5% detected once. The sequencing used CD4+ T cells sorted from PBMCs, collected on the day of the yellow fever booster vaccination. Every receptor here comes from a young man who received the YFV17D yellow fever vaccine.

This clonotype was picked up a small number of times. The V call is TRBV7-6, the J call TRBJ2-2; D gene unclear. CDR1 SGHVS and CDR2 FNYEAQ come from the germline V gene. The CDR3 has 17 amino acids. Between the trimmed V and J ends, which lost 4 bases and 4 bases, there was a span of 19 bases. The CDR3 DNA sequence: TGTGCCAGCAGCTCCATTGAACGGGCGCGGCGCACCGGGGAGCTGTTTTTT. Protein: CASSSIERARRTGELFF.

The CDR3 sequence is CASSYRVSGNNEQFF. The CDR3, as DNA: TGTGCCAGCAGTTACAGGGTGAGTGGGAACAATGAGCAGTTCTTC. The chain uses TRBV12-3 or TRBV12-4 and TRBJ2-1; tentative D call: TRBD1 (6 bases). Trimming stripped 4 bases from V and 5 bases from J, with 15 bases between. CDR3 length equals 15 residues.

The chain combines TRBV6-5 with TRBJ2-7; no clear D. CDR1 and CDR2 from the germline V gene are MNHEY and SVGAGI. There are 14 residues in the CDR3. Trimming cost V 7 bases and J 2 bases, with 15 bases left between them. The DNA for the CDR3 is TGTGCCAGCATGGGGATAGAGATGCCCTACGAGCAGTACTTC. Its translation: CASMGIEMPYEQYF.

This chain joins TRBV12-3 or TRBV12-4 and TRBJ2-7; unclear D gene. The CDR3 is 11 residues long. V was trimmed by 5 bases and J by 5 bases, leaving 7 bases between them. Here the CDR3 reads CASSPANEQYF. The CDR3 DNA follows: TGTGCCAGCAGTCCCGCTAACGAGCAGTACTTC.

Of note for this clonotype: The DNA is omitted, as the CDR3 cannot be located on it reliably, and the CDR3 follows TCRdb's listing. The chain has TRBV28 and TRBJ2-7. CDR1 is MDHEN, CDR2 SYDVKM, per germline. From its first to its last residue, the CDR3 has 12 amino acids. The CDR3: CASSLSLREQYF.

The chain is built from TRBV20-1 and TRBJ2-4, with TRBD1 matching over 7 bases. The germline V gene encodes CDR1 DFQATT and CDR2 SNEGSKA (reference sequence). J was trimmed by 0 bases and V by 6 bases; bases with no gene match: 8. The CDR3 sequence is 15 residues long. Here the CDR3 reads CSASTGTLAKNIQYF. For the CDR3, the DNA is TGCAGTGCATCGACAGGGACGCTAGCCAAAAACATTCAGTACTTC.

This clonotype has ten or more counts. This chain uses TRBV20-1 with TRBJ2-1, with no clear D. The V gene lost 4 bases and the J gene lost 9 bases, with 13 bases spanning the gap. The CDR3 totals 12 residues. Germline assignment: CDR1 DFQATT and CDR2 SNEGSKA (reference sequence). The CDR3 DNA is TGCAGTGCTAAAGTAGCCCTCAGTGAGCAGTTCTTC. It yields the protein CSAKVALSEQFF.

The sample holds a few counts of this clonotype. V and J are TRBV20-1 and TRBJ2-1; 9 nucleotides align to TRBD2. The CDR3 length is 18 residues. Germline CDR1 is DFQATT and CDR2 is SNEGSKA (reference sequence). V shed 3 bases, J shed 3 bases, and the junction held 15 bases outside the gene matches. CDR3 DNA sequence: TGCAGTGCTAGTGTTTCCCCTTTAGCGGGAGCGGGCTACAATGAGCAGTTCTTC. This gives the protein CSASVSPLAGAGYNEQFF.

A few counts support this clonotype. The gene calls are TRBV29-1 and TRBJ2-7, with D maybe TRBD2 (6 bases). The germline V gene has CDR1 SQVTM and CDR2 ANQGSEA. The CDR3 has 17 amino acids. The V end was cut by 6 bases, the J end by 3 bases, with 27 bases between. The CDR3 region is CSVYVGRRENRIYEQYF. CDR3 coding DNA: TGCAGCGTGTATGTCGGCAGGAGGGAAAATCGCATCTACGAGCAGTACTTC.

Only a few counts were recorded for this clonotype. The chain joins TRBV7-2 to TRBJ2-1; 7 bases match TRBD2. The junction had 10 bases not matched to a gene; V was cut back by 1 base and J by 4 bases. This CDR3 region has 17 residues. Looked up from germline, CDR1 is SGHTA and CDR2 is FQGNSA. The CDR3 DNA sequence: TGTGCCAGCAGCTTAGGCGGGGAGGGACGGGCTTACAATGAGCAGTTCTTC. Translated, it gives CASSLGGEGRAYNEQFF. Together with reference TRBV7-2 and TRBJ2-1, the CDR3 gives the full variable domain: GAGVSQSPSNKVTEKGKDVELRCDPISGHTALYWYRQSLGQGLEFLIYFQGNSAPDKSGLPSDRFSAERTGGSVSTLTIQRTQQEDSAVYLCASSLGGEGRAYNEQFFGPGTRLTVL.

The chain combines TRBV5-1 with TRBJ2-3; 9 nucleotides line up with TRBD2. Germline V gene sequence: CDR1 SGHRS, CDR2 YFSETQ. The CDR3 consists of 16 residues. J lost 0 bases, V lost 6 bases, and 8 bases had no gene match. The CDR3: CASNRQSGRSTDTQYF. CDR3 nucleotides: TGCGCCAGCAACCGACAGAGCGGGAGGAGCACAGATACGCAGTATTTT.

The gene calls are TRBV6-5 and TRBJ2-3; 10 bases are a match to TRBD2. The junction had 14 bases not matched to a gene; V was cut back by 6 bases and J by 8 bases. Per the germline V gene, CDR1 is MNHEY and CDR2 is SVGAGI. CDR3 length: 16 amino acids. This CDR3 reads CASRTTGKREGLTQYF. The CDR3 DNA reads TGTGCCAGCAGGACTACCGGGAAGCGGGAGGGCCTTACGCAGTATTTT.

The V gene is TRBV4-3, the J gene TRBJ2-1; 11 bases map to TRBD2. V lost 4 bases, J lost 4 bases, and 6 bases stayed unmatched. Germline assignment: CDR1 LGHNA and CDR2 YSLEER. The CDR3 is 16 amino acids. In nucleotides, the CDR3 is TGCGCCAGCAGCCGCTCACTAGCGGGAGCGTACAATGAGCAGTTCTTC. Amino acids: CASSRSLAGAYNEQFF.

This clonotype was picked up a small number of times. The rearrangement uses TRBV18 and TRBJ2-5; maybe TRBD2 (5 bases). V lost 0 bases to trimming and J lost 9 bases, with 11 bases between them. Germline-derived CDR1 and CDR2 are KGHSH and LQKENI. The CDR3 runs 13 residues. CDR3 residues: CASSPPSIGAQYF. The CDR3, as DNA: TGTGCCAGCTCACCACCGAGCATCGGGGCCCAGTACTTC.

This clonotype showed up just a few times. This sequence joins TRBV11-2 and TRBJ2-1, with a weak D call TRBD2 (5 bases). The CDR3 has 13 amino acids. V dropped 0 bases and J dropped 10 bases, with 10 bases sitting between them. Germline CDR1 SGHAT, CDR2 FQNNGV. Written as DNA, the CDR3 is TGTGCCAGCAGCTTAGAGGTAGCGTCGGAGCAGTTCTTC. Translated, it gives CASSLEVASEQFF.

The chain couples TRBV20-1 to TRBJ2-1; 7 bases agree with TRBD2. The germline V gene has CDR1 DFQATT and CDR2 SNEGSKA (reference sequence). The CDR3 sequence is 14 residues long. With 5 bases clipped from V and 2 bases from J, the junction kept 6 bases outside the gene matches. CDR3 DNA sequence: TGCAGTGCTGCCGATGGGACTACCTACAATGAGCAGTTCTTC. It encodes CSAADGTTYNEQFF.

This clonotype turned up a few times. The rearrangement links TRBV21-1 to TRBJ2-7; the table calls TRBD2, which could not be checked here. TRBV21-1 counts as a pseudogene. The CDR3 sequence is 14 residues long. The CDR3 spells CASSPPTKPRWRDF. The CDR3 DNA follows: TGTGCCAGCAGCCCACCAACAAAACCCCGATGGCGGGACTTC.

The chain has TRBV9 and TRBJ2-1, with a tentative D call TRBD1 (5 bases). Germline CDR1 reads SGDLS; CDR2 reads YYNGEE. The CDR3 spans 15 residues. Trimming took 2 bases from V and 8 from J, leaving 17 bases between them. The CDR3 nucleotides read TGTGCCAGCAGCGTGGGGCGTGTTCGGAGCGATGAGCAGTTCTTC. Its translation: CASSVGRVRSDEQFF.

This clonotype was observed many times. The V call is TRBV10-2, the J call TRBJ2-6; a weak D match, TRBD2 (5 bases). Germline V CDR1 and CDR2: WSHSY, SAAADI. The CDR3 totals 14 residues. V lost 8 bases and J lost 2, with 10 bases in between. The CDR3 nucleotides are TGCGCCAGCGAGGCCGGGGCTGGGGCCAACGTCCTGACTTTC. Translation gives CASEAGAGANVLTF.

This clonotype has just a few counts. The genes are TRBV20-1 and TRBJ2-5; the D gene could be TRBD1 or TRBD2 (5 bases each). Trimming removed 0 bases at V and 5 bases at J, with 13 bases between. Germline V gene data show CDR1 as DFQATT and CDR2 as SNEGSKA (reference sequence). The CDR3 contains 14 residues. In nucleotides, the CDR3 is TGCAGTGCTAGAGATCGCGAGGGGTGGGAGACCCAGTACTTC. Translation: CSARDREGWETQYF.

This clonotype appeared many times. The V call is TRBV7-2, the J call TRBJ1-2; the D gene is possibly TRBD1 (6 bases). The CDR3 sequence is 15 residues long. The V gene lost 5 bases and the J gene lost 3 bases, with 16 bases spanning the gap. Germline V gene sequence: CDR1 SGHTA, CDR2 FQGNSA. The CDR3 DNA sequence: TGTGCCAGCAGCCAGAGATCTGGGGGCGACTATGGCTACACCTTC. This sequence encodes CASSQRSGGDYGYTF. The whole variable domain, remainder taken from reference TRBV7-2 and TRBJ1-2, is GAGVSQSPSNKVTEKGKDVELRCDPISGHTALYWYRQSLGQGLEFLIYFQGNSAPDKSGLPSDRFSAERTGGSVSTLTIQRTQQEDSAVYLCASSQRSGGDYGYTFGSGTRLTVV.

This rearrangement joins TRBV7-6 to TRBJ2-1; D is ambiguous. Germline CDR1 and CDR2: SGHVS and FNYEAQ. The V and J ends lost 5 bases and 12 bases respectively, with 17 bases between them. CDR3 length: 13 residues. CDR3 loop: CASSPLLGNRQFF. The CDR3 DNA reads TGTGCCAGCAGCCCCCTGCTGGGTAACCGGCAGTTCTTC. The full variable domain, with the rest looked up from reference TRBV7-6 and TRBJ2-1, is GAGVSQSPRYKVTKRGQDVALRCDPISGHVSLYWYRQALGQGPEFLTYFNYEAQQDKSGLPNDRFSAERPEGSISTLTIQRTEQRDSAMYRCASSPLLGNRQFFGPGTRLTVL.

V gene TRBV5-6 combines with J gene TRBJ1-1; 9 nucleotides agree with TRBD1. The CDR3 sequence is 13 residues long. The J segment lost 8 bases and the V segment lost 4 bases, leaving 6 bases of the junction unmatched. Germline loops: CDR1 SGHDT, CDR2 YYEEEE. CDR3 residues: CASSRGQGFEAFF. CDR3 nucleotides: TGTGCCAGCAGCAGGGGACAGGGTTTCGAAGCTTTCTTT.

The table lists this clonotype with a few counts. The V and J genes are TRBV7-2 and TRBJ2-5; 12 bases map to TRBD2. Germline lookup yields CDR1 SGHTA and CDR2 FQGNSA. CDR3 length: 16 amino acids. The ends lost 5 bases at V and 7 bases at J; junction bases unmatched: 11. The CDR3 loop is CASSPPSSGRAGTQYF. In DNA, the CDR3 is TGTGCCAGCAGCCCACCCTCTAGCGGGAGGGCAGGGACCCAGTACTTC.

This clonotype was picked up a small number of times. CDR3 protein: CASSQSAGTDYEQYF. In DNA, the CDR3 is TGTGCCAGCAGCCAAAGCGCCGGGACAGATTACGAGCAGTACTTC. The chain carries TRBV7-2 and TRBJ2-7; 7 bases agree with TRBD1. Germline V CDR1 and CDR2: SGHTA, FQGNSA. The CDR3 covers 15 residues. V lost 5 bases to trimming and J lost 4 bases; unmatched junction nucleotides: 11.

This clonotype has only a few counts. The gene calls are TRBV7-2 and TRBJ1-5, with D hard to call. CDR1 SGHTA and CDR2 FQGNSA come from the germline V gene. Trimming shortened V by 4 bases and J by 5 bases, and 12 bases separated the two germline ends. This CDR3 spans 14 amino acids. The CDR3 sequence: CASSSQSTDQPQHF. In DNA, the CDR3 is TGTGCCAGCAGCTCGCAATCTACAGATCAGCCCCAGCATTTT.

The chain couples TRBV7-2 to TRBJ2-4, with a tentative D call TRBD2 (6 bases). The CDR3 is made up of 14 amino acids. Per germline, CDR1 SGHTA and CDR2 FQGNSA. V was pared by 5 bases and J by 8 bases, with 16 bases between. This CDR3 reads CASSTRLVPDIQYF. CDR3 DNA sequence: TGTGCCAGCAGCACCCGACTAGTCCCGGACATTCAGTACTTC.

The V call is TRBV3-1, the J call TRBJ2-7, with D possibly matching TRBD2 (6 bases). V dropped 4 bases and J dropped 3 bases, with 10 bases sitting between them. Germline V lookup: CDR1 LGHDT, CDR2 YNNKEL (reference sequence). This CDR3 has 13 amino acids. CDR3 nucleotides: TGTGCCAGCAGCCCTCTCGGGGGCTACGAGCAGTACTTC. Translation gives CASSPLGGYEQYF.